The 15 T cell receptor beta chains below all came from one sample that was sequenced in a study of blood T cell repertoires in COVID-19. The protocol was immunoSEQ multiplex PCR, while the TCRdb copy is restricted to in-frame clones and leaves out a portion. This repertoire shows 65,000 to 80,000 clones, over 85% found once; its top ten account for about 4.8%. The specimen was peripheral blood. These receptors originate from a man in his fifties with active COVID-19.

The chain combines TRBV2 with TRBJ2-1, with 9 positions matching TRBD2. This CDR3 is 16 amino acids long. Germline-derived CDR1 and CDR2 are SNHLY and FYNNEI. The trim removed 5 bases at V and 3 bases at J, leaving 8 bases unmatched. CDR3 bases: TGTGCCAGCAGTCGGGCAACGACTAGCGGCTACAATGAGCAGTTCTTC. Protein: CASSRATTSGYNEQFF.

This rearrangement joins TRBV4-1 to TRBJ2-5, with 13 bases matching TRBD2. CDR3 size: 16 residues. CDR1 is MGHRA and CDR2 is YSYEKL in the germline V gene. The V gene end was trimmed by 1 base and the J gene end by 4 bases; junction bases not matched to a gene: 3. The CDR3 nucleotides are TGCGCCAGCAGCCAAGGACTAGCGGGAGGTGTAGAGACCCAGTACTTC. Translation: CASSQGLAGGVETQYF.

The chain is built from TRBV9 and TRBJ2-2, with D maybe TRBD1 (6 bases). The CDR3 is 16 residues long. Deletions cut 2 bases from V and 3 bases from J, with 14 bases between. Germline V gives CDR1 SGDLS, CDR2 YYNGEE. CDR3 amino acids: CASSVSGSGDTGELFF. The DNA of the CDR3 is TGTGCCAGCAGCGTGTCCGGGTCAGGGGACACCGGGGAGCTGTTTTTT.

In this sample, this clone turned up a few times. The chain joins TRBV7-9 to TRBJ2-3; the D gene is possibly TRBD2 (6 bases). CDR3 size: 17 residues. Between the trimmed V and J ends, which lost 2 bases and 7 bases, there was a span of 22 bases. CDR1 is SEHNR and CDR2 is FQNEAQ in the germline V gene (reference sequence). The CDR3 is CASSLIENGTFSHTQYF. The CDR3 coding sequence is TGTGCCAGCAGCTTAATCGAGAACGGGACTTTCAGCCATACGCAGTATTTT.

The chain is built from TRBV6-1 and TRBJ2-2; no clear D. The V end was cut by 2 bases, the J end by 1 base, with 5 bases between. There are 14 residues in the CDR3. Per germline, CDR1 MNHNS and CDR2 SASEGT. CDR3 sequence (DNA): TGTGCCAGCAGTGAACACAAGAACACCGGGGAGCTGTTTTTT. Translation gives CASSEHKNTGELFF.

The V and J genes are TRBV19 and TRBJ1-2, with 9 bases that match TRBD1. The CDR3 has 16 amino acids. Germline values: CDR1 LNHDA, CDR2 SQIVND (reference sequence). Trimming cost V 0 bases and J 4 bases; bases outside gene matches: 6. CDR3 sequence reads: CASSIDRGTGIYGYTF. CDR3 bases: TGTGCCAGTAGTATAGACCGGGGGACAGGGATCTATGGCTACACCTTC.

The CDR3 sequence is CASSLRVATGESTDTQYF. In nucleotides, the CDR3 is TGTGCCAGCAGCTTAAGGGTCGCGACAGGGGAATCCACAGATACGCAGTATTTT. The V call is TRBV11-3, the J call TRBJ2-3; 8 nucleotides line up with TRBD1. J was trimmed by 2 bases and V by 2 bases; bases with no gene match: 12. CDR1 is SGHNT and CDR2 is YENEEA in the germline V gene. CDR3 size: 18 residues.

The V gene is TRBV3-1 (or the pseudogene TRBV3-2), the J gene TRBJ2-5; D is perhaps TRBD2 (5 bases). Between the trimmed V and J ends, which lost 1 base and 5 bases, there was a span of 17 bases. Germline V gives CDR1 LGHDT, CDR2 YNNKEL (reference sequence). CDR3 length equals 16 residues. The CDR3 loop is CASSQGVGDSGETQYF. CDR3 in DNA: TGTGCCAGCAGCCAAGGGGTTGGCGATTCGGGGGAGACCCAGTACTTC.

This clone showed up just a few times. The gene calls are TRBV29-1 and TRBJ1-1; D possibly corresponds to TRBD1 (6 bases). This CDR3 has 14 residues. Germline CDR1 reads SQVTM; CDR2 reads ANQGSEA. Deletions cut 7 bases from V and 2 bases from J, with 17 bases between. The CDR3 sequence is CSAMKRDINTEAFF. The CDR3 region has the DNA TGCAGCGCCATGAAGAGGGACATAAACACTGAAGCTTTCTTT. Using reference TRBV29-1 and TRBJ1-1 for the parts outside the CDR3, the full variable domain is SAVISQKPSRDICQRGTSLTIQCQVDSQVTMMFWYRQQPGQSLTLIATANQGSEATYESGFVIDKFPISRPNLTFSTLTVSNMSPEDSSIYLCSAMKRDINTEAFFGQGTRLTVV.

V is TRBV28 and J is TRBJ2-5, with 15 bases identical to TRBD2. Germline assignment: CDR1 MDHEN and CDR2 SYDVKM. The J segment lost 1 base and the V segment lost 6 bases, leaving 3 bases of the junction unmatched. This CDR3 comprises 16 residues. CDR3 sequence reads: CASSGTSGRFQETQYF. The DNA for the CDR3 is TGTGCCAGCAGCGGGACTAGCGGGAGGTTCCAAGAGACCCAGTACTTC.

This rearrangement joins TRBV7-9 to TRBJ1-2; D not certain. The CDR3 loop spans 16 amino acids. With 5 bases removed from V and 0 bases from J, the gap between germline ends came to 16 bases. Germline CDR1 SEHNR, CDR2 FQNEAQ (reference sequence). CDR3 protein: CASSPGRGKSNYGYTF. CDR3 coding DNA: TGTGCCAGCAGCCCCGGACGGGGAAAATCTAACTATGGCTACACCTTC.

This sequence joins TRBV29-1 and TRBJ2-5; 7 bases line up with TRBD1. The CDR3 length is 13 residues. The germline gives CDR1 SQVTM, CDR2 ANQGSEA. The V gene end was trimmed by 5 bases and the J gene end by 5 bases; junction bases not matched to a gene: 8. CDR3 sequence (DNA): TGCAGCGTTTCGACAGGGCTGCGCGAGACCCAGTACTTC. Its translation: CSVSTGLRETQYF.

The chain carries TRBV27 and TRBJ1-4; D gene ambiguous. This CDR3 spans 15 amino acids. Germline V gene lookup returns CDR1 MNHEY and CDR2 SMNVEV (reference sequence). Trimming left V 6 bases short and J 0 bases short, with 11 bases between. CDR3 amino acids: CASRAWGATNEKLFF. CDR3 nucleotide sequence: TGTGCCAGCAGAGCTTGGGGAGCAACTAATGAAAAACTGTTTTTT.

The chain carries TRBV28 and TRBJ1-3; possibly TRBD1 for D (5 bases). CDR1 MDHEN and CDR2 SYDVKM come from the germline V gene. The CDR3 contains 15 residues. V gave up 3 bases and J gave up 0 bases, with 9 bases separating them. CDR3 coding DNA: TGTGCCAGCAGTTTTGGGGCGACCTCTGGAAACACCATATATTTT. Its protein product is CASSFGATSGNTIYF.

V and J are TRBV14 and TRBJ1-4; 12 nucleotides line up with TRBD1. Germline V CDR1 and CDR2: SGHDN, FVKESK. After removal of 4 bases from V and 10 bases from J, the junction contained 13 bases not matched to a gene. The CDR3 is 17 amino acids. CDR3 nucleotide sequence: TGTGCCAGCAGCCTTCAGGCTTCCGGGACAGGGGGCCTAAAACTGTTTTTT. Translated, it gives CASSLQASGTGGLKLFF.